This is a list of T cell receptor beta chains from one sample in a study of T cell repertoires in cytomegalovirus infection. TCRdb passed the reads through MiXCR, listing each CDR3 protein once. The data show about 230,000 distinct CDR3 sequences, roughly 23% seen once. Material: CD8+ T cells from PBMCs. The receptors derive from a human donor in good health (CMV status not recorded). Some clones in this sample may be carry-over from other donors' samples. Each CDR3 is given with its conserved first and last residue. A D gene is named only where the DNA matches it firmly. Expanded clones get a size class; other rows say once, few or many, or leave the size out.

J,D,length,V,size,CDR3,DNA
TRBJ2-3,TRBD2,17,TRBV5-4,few,CASSGGLAGPFTDTQYF,TGTGCCAGCAGCGGGGGACTAGCGGGGCCCTTCACAGATACGCAGTATTTT
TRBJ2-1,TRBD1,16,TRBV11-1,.,CASSFRGQGLRDEQFF,TGTGCCAGCAGCTTTCGGGGACAGGGCCTTCGCGATGAGCAGTTCTTC
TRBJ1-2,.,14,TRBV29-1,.,CSVDWQDRSYGYTF,TGCAGCGTTGACTGGCAGGATAGGAGCTATGGCTACACCTTC
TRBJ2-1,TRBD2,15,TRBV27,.,CASSLIAGVYNEQFF,TGTGCCAGCAGTTTAATAGCGGGGGTGTACAATGAGCAGTTCTTC
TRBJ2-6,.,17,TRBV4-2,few,CASSQDRGASGANVLTF,TGTGCCAGCAGCCAAGATAGGGGGGCCTCTGGGGCCAACGTCCTGACTTTC
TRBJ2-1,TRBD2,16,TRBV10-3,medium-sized,CAISPGLAGSNNEQFF,TGTGCCATCAGCCCCGGACTAGCGGGGAGCAACAATGAGCAGTTCTTC
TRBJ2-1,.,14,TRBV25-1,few,CASSDTSSYNEQFF,TGTGCCAGCAGCGACACGAGCTCCTACAATGAGCAGTTCTTC
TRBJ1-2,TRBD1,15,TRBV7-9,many,CASSFSSLLDRGSTF,TGTGCCAGCAGCTTCTCGTCACTTCTGGACAGGGGTAGCACCTTC
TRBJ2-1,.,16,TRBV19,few,CASSTASTFSYNEQFF,TGTGCCAGTAGTACTGCTTCCACGTTCTCCTACAATGAGCAGTTCTTC
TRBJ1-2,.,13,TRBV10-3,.,CAISDGGPYGYTF,TGTGCCATCAGTGACGGGGGGCCCTATGGCTACACCTTC
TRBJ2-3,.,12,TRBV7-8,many,CASSSYFDTQYF,TGTGCCAGCAGCTCGTACTTTGATACGCAGTATTTT
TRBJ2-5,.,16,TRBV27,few,CASISYDRTVQETQYF,TGTGCCAGCATCAGTTATGACCGGACAGTCCAAGAGACCCAGTACTTC
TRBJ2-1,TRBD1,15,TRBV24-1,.,CATSDFDRGLGEQFF,TGTGCCACCAGTGATTTCGACAGGGGCCTGGGTGAGCAGTTCTTC
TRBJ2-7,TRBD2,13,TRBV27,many,CASSLLAGDEQYF,TGTGCCAGCAGTCTACTAGCGGGGGACGAGCAGTACTTC
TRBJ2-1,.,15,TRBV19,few,CASSSGHQPYNEQFF,TGTGCCAGTAGTAGCGGACACCAGCCCTACAATGAGCAGTTCTTC
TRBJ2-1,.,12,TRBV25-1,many,CASSLVSHEQFF,TGTGCCAGCAGTCTGGTGAGCCATGAGCAGTTCTTC
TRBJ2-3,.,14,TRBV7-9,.,CASSSLRATDTQYF,TGTGCCAGCAGCTCTCTAAGGGCCACAGATACGCAGTATTTT